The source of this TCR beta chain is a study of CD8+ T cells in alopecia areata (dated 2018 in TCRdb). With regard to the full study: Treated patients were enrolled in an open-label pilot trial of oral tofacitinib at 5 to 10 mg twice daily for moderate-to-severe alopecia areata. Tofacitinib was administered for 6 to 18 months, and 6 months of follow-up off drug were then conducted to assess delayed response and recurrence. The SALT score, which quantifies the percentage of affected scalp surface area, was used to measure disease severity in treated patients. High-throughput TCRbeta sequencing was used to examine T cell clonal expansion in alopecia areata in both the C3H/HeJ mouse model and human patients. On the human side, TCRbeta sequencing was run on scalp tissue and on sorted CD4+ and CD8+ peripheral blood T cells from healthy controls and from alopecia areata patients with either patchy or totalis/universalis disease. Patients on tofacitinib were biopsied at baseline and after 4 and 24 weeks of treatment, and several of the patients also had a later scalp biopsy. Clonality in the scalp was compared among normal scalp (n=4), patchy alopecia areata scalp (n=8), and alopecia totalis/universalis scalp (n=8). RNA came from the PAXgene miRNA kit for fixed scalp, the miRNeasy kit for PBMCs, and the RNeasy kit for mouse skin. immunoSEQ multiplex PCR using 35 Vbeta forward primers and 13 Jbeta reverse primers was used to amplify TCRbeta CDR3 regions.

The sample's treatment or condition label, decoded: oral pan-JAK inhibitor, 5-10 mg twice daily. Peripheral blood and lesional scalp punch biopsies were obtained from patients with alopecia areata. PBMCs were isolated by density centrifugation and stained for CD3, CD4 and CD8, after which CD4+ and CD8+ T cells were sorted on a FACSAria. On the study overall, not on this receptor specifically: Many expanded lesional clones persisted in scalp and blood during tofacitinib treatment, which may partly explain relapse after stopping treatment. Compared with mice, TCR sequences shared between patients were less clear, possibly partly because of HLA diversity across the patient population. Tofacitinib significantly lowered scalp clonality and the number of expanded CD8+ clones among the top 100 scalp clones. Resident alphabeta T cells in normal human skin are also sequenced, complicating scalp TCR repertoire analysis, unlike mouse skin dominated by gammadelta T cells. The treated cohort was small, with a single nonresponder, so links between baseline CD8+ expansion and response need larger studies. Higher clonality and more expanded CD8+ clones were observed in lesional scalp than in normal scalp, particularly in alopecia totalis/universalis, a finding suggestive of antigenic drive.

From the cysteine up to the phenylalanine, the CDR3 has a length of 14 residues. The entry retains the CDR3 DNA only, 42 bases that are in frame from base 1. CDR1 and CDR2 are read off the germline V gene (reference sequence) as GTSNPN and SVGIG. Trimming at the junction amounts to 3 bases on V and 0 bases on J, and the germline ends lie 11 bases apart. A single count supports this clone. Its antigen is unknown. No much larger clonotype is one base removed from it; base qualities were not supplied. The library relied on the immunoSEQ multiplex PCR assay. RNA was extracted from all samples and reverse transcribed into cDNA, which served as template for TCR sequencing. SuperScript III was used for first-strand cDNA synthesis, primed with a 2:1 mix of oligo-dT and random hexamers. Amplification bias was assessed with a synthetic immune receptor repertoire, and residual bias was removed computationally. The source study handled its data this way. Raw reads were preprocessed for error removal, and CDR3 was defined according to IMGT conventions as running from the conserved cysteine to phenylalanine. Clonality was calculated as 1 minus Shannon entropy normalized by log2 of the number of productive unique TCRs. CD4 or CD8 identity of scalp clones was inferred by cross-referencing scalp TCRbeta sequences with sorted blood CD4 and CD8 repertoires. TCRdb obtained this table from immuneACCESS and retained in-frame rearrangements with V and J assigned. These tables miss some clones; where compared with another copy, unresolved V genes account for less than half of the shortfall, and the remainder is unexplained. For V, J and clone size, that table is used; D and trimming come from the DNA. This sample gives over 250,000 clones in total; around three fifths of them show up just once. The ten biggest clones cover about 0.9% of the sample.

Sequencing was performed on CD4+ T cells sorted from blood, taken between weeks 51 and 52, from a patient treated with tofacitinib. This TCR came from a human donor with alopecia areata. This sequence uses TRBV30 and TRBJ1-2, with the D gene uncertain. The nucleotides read TGTGCCTGGAGATTCTCACATTCTAACTATGGCTACACCTTC. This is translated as CAWRFSHSNYGYTF.